This T cell receptor (beta chain) stems from a study of beta chain features in type 1 diabetes. Whole-study context: Sorted cells from all samples, numbering 95 million to 140 million, were examined. General study findings and limits: Across patients, naive, central memory and Treg TCRB repertoires exhibited apparently greater similarity than was observed across healthy donors. Within each of all four CD4+ subsets, Type 1 diabetes patients had TCRB CDR3s that were moderately but significantly shorter. Any HLA effect on TCRB rearrangement was left unresolved by small sub-analyses.

This clone was counted between two and nine times. No antigen is known for it. The germline V and J ends were trimmed by 7 bases and 0 bases, with 12 bases remaining between them. The CDR3 has 14 amino acids. CDR1 is SNHLY and CDR2 is FYNNEI in the germline V gene. Sequencing targeted expressed TCRB transcripts, as all isolated RNA had been reverse transcribed. Assay used: immunoSEQ multiplex PCR; TCRdb lists only in-frame clones, some missing. The sample records nearly 350,000 clones, 9.3% being singletons. The chain joins TRBV2 to TRBJ1-1, with no clear D. This sequence originates from a man aged 25-45 years with type 1 diabetes. Sequencing was done on a sample of central memory CD4+ T cells from blood. CDR3 protein: CASTGNSMNTEAFF. The CDR3 DNA reads TGTGCCAGCACTGGGAACAGCATGAACACTGAAGCTTTCTTT.